This T cell receptor beta chain was profiled in a study of blood T cells in healthy people across ages. Whole-study findings and limits: Fewer expanded clones and more diversity marked long-lived versus aged donors.

Donors were systemically healthy Caucasian individuals from Russia aged 6 to 90 years. Each sample had at least 7 million PBMCs isolated. Sample-barcoded 5' priming and a J-beta primer mix drove a second PCR of 7 to 11 cycles. Each TCR beta cDNA got a 12-nucleotide random molecular identifier. TCRdb re-analysed the 5' RACE reads in MiXCR, keeping a single row per CDR3 protein. The data show about 1,400,000 distinct CDR3 sequences, around 59% seen once. On this clonotype: Its cognate antigen is unknown.

The CDR3 spans 16 residues. Trimming pared 2 bases from V and 0 bases from J, leaving 8 bases between. Per the germline V gene, CDR1 is ENHRY and CDR2 is SYGVKD. This chain links TRBV10-3 with TRBJ2-6; D perhaps matches TRBD1 (6 bases). The sample comprised blood. The receptor was derived from a young man in good health. The CDR3, as DNA: TGTGCCATCAGTGAGGAAGGGGGCTCTGGGGCCAACGTCCTGACTTTC. Translated: CAISEEGGSGANVLTF.